The present entry profiles one TCR beta chain with its context. Its antigen is as yet unknown. The data were taken from a study of graft-versus-host responses after intestinal transplantation. The V gene's germline CDR1 is SEHNR and CDR2 FQNEAQ (reference sequence). This CDR3 has 15 amino acids. V was clipped by 1 base and J by 5 bases, with 14 bases between them. Some clones are missing from TCRdb's copy, which holds only in-frame ones; the method was immunoSEQ multiplex PCR. The sample consists of 30,000 to 35,000 clones, roughly 80% of them appearing once. The clonotype originates from a human donor who received an intestinal transplant. This specimen was unstimulated CD8+ T cells sorted from spleen or lymph node cells, taken before intestinal transplant. The chain is built from TRBV7-9 and TRBJ1-1, with D possibly matching TRBD1 (6 bases). This CDR3 reads CASSLEWGGRTEAFF. CDR3 in DNA: TGTGCCAGCAGCTTAGAGTGGGGGGGCAGGACTGAAGCTTTCTTT.